This TCR beta chain is from a study of molecular identifiers for immune sequencing clone quantification. General observations from the study: Among about a million naive cells, spiked Jurkat TCR RNA from a single cell was reportedly detectable. It was shown that clones above 20 RNA copies held over 98% of effector molecules, but under 1% in naive cells.

The V gene end was trimmed by 4 bases and the J gene end by 3 bases; junction bases not matched to a gene: 9. This CDR3 is built from 15 residues. CDR1 and CDR2 from the germline V gene are SEHNR and FQNEAQ (reference sequence). This clonotype is medium-sized in the sample. Its antigen is currently unknown. Libraries from naive CD8 cells were generated from approximately 22,000 to 940,000 sorted cells (with 10%, 30% or 50% RNA). CD8+CD4-CCR7+CD45RA+ cells were sorted as naive CD8 T cells. From the PCR reads, TCRdb called clonotypes with MiXCR, one entry per CDR3 protein. This table has about 10,000 distinct CDR3 sequences, roughly a sixth appearing once.

The TCR sequence derives from a human donor in good health. Some libraries in this study had Jurkat cell RNA spiked in. The V call is TRBV7-9, the J call TRBJ2-7, with 7 bases lining up with TRBD1. Input material: naive CD8+ T cells from blood, with Jurkat cell RNA spiked in. The subset denotes: FACS-sorted CD8+CD4-CCR7+CD45RA+ naive T cells. As DNA, the CDR3 is TGTGCCAGCAGCTCGGGCAGGGGACAGATCTACGAGCAGTACTTC. Translation: CASSSGRGQIYEQYF.